Sequencing of this T cell receptor beta chain was carried out in a study of shared clonotypes between healthy human individuals. Study-level results: The authors sampled blood alone, and tissue repertoires likely differ. A small donor pool kept down the genetic and exposure-history diversity that was represented.

This clone was recorded only once. Its antigen is as yet unknown. Libraries were prepared by immunoSEQ multiplex PCR; TCRdb keeps only in-frame clonotypes and omits some of them. The data show hundreds of thousands of clones, around three quarters seen once. Looked up from germline, CDR1 is MDHEN and CDR2 is SYDVKM. There are 13 residues in the CDR3. V lost 10 bases and J 4 bases, leaving 13 bases between the germline ends. All donors were healthy HIV-negative adults lacking recent acute infections or vaccinations. Donors comprised only Caucasian adults living in Nashville, Tennessee. The V gene is TRBV28, the J gene TRBJ1-4, with D perhaps matching TRBD1 (5 bases). Sequenced sample: PBMCs. This receptor was obtained from a middle-aged woman in good health. Some clones in this sample may be carry-over from other donors' samples. CDR3 bases: TGTGCCATCCTTGACAGTCTTAATGAAAAACTGTTTTTT. Translation: CAILDSLNEKLFF.